This TCR beta chain derives from a study of CD8 T cells in ankylosing spondylitis. Findings and caveats of the study: In synovial fluid and blood from reactive arthritis, some motif variants were previously reported.

Each TCR beta library was made by quantitative 5'-RACE that incorporated molecular barcodes. TCRdb recomputed calls from the 5' RACE reads with MiXCR, one row per CDR3 protein. The sample records some 220,000 distinct CDR3 sequences, over 9.5% being singletons. This clonotype was counted ten times or more. Its antigen is undetermined. Germline V gene lookup returns CDR1 SGHRS and CDR2 YFSETQ. CDR3 length equals 14 residues. Trimming cost V 0 bases and J 4 bases, with 9 bases left between them. The chain carries TRBV5-1 and TRBJ2-3, with D maybe TRBD2 (5 bases). This clonotype was sampled from a male donor with ankylosing spondylitis or in good health (not recorded which). Sequenced input: blood, either unsorted or a sorted T cell fraction (not recorded which). The CDR3 bases are TGCGCCAGCAGCTTGGGAGGGCTACCAGATACGCAGTATTTT. Its protein product is CASSLGGLPDTQYF.